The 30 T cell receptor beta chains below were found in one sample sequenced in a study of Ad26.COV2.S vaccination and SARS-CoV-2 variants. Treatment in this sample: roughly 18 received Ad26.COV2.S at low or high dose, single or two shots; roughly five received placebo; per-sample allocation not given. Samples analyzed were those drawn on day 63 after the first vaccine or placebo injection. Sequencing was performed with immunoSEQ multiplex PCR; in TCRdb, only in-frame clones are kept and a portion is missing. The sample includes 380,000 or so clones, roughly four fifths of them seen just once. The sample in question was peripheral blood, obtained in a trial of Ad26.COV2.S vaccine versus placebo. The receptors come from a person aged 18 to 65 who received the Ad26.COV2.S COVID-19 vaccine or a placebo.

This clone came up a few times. CDR3 sequence (DNA): TGCGCCAGCAGCCGGGACAGTGATAATGAAAAACTGTTTTTT. This sequence encodes CASSRDSDNEKLFF. V and J are TRBV5-1 and TRBJ1-4; 7 bases fit TRBD1. The CDR3 length is 14 residues. CDR1 is SGHRS, CDR2 YFSETQ, per germline. Germline trimming cut 4 bases from V and 4 bases from J; bases unmatched to any gene: 4. The full variable domain, its missing parts supplied by reference TRBV5-1 and TRBJ1-4, is KAGVTQTPRYLIKTRGQQVTLSCSPISGHRSVSWYQQTPGQGLQFLFEYFSETQRNKGNFPGRFSGRQFSNSRSEMNVSTLELGDSALYLCASSRDSDNEKLFFGSGTQLSVL.

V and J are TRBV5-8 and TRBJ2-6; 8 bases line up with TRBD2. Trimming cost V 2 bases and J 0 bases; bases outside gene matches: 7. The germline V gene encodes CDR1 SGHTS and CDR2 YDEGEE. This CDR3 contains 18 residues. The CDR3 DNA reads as TGTGCCAGCAGCTTTTCGGGGGGGATACGCTCTGGGGCCAACGTCCTGACTTTC. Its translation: CASSFSGGIRSGANVLTF.

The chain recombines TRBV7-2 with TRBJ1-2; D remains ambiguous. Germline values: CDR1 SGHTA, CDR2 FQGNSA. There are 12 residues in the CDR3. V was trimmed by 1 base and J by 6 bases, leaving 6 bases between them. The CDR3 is CASSLVHDGYTF. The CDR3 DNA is TGTGCCAGCAGCTTAGTCCACGATGGCTACACCTTC.

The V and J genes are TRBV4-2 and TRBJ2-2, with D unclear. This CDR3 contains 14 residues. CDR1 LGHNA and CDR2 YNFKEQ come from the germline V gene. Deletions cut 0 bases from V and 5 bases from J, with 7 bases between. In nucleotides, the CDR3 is TGTGCCAGCAGCCAAGATCGTGGGACCGGGGAGCTGTTTTTT. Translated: CASSQDRGTGELFF.

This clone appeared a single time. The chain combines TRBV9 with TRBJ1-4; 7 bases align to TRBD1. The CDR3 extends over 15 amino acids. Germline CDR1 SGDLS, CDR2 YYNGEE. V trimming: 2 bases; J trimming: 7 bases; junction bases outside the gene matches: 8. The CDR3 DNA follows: TGTGCCAGCAGCGTTCGGACAGGAAGTGCTGAAAAACTGTTTTTT. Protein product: CASSVRTGSAEKLFF.

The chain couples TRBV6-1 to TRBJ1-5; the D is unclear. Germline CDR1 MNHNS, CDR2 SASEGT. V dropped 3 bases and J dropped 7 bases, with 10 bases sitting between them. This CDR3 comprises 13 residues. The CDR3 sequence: CASSDPFRQPQHF. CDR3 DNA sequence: TGTGCCAGCAGTGATCCATTCCGGCAGCCCCAGCATTTT.

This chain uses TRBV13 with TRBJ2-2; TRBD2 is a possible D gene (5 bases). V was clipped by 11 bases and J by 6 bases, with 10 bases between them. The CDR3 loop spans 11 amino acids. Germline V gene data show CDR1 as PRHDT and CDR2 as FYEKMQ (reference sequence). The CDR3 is CARGLAGELFF. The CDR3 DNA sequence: TGTGCCCGCGGGCTAGCCGGGGAGCTGTTTTTT.

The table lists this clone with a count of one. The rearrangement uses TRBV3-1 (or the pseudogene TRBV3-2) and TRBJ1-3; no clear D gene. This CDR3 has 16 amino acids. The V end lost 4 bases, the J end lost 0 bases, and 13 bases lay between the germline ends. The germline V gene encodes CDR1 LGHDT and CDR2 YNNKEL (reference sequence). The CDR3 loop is CASSRRSGISGNTIYF. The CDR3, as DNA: TGTGCCAGCAGCCGAAGATCCGGGATCTCTGGAAACACCATATATTTT.

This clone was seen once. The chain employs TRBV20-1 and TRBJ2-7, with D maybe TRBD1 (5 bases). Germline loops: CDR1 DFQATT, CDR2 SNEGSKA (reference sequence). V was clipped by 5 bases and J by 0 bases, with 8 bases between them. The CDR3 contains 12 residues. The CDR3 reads CSAGDSSYEQYF. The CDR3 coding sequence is TGCAGTGCTGGTGACAGCTCCTACGAGCAGTACTTC.

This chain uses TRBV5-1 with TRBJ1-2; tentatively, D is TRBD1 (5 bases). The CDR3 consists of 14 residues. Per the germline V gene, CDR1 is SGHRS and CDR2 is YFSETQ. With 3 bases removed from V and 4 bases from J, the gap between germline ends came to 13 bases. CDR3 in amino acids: CASSSPPDSYGYTF. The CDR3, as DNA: TGCGCCAGCAGCTCTCCCCCAGACAGCTATGGCTACACCTTC. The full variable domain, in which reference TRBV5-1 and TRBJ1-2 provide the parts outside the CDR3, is KAGVTQTPRYLIKTRGQQVTLSCSPISGHRSVSWYQQTPGQGLQFLFEYFSETQRNKGNFPGRFSGRQFSNSRSEMNVSTLELGDSALYLCASSSPPDSYGYTFGSGTRLTVV.

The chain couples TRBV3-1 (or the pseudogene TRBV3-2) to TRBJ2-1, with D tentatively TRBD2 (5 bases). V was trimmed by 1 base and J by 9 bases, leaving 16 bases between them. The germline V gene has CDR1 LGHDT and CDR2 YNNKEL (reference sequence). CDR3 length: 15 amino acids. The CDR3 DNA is TGTGCCAGCAGCCAAGTAAGGACCAGAGGAGGTGAGCAGTTCTTC. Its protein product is CASSQVRTRGGEQFF.

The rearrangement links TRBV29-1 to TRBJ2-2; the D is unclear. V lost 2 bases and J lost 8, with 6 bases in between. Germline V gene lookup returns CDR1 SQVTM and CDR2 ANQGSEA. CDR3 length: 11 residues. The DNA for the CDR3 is TGCAGCGTTGAAAAGAGGGGGGAGCTGTTTTTT. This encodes CSVEKRGELFF.

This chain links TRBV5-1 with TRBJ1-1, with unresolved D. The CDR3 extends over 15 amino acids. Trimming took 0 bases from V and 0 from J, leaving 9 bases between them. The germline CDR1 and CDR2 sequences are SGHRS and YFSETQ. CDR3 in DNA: TGCGCCAGCAGCTTGGAACACCCCGTGAACACTGAAGCTTTCTTT. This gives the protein CASSLEHPVNTEAFF.

CDR3: CASSWPGQGMVEKLFF. The DNA of the CDR3 is TGTGCCAGCAGCTGGCCGGGACAGGGGATGGTTGAAAAACTGTTTTTT. The chain joins TRBV5-5 to TRBJ1-4; 10 nucleotides match TRBD1. Trimming cost V 3 bases and J 7 bases; bases outside gene matches: 9. This CDR3 comprises 16 residues. CDR1 is SGHKS and CDR2 is YYEKEE in the germline V gene (reference sequence).

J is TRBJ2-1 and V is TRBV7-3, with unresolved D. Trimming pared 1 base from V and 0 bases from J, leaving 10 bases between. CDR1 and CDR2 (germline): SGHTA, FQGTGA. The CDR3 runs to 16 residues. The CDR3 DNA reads TGTGCCAGCAGCTTAAGCGGCGCGAGCTCCTACAATGAGCAGTTCTTC. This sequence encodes CASSLSGASSYNEQFF.

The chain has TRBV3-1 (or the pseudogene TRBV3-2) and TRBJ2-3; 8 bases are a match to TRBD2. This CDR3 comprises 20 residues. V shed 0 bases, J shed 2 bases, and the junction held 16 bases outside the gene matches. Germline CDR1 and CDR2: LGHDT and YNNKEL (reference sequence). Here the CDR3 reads CASSQDRRCPAGAPTDTQYF. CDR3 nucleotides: TGTGCCAGCAGCCAAGATCGTCGCTGCCCAGCGGGGGCCCCCACAGATACGCAGTATTTT.

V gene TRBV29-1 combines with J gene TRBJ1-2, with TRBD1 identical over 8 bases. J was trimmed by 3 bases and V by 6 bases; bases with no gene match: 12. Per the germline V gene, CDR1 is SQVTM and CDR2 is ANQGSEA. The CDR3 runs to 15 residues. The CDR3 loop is CSVPPDRDLDYGYTF. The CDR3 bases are TGCAGCGTACCACCGGACAGGGATCTTGACTATGGCTACACCTTC. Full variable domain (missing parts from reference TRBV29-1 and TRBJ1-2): SAVISQKPSRDICQRGTSLTIQCQVDSQVTMMFWYRQQPGQSLTLIATANQGSEATYESGFVIDKFPISRPNLTFSTLTVSNMSPEDSSIYLCSVPPDRDLDYGYTFGSGTRLTVV.

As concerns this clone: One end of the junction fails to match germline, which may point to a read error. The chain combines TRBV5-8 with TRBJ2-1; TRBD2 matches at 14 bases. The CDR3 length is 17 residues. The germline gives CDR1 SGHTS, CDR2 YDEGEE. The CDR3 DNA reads TGTGCCAGCAGCCTGGGACTAGCGGGAGAGACCTACTATGAGCAGTTCTTC. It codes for CASSLGLAGETYYEQFF. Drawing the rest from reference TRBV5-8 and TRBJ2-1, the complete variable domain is EAGVTQSPTHLIKTRGQQATLRCSPISGHTSVYWYQQALGLGLQFLLWYDEGEERNRGNFPPRFSGRQFPNYSSELNVNALELEDSALYLCASSLGLAGETYYEQFFGPGTRLTVL.

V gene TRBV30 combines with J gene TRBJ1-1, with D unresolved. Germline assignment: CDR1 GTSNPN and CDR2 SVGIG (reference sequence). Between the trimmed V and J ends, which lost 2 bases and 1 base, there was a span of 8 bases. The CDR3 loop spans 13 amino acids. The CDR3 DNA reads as TGTGCCTGGAGTCGACTTCGGAACACTGAAGCTTTCTTT. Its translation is CAWSRLRNTEAFF.

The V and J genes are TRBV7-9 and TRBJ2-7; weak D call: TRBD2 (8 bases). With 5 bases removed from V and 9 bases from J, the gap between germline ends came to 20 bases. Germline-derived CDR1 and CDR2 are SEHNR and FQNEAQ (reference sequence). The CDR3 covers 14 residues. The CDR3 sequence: CASSREGTVLGQYF. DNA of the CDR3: TGTGCCAGCAGCCGGGAGGGGACAGTACTCGGGCAGTACTTC. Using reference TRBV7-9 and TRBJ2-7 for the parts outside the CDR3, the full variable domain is DTGVSQNPRHKITKRGQNVTFRCDPISEHNRLYWYRQTLGQGPEFLTYFQNEAQLEKSRLLSDRFSAERPKGSFSTLEIQRTEQGDSAMYLCASSREGTVLGQYFGPGTRLTVT.

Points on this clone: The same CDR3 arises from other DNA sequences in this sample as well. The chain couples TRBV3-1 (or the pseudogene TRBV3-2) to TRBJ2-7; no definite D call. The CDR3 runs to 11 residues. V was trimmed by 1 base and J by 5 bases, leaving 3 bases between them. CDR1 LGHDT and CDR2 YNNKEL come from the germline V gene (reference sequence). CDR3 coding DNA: TGTGCCAGCAGCCAAGTGAACGAGCAGTACTTC. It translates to CASSQVNEQYF.

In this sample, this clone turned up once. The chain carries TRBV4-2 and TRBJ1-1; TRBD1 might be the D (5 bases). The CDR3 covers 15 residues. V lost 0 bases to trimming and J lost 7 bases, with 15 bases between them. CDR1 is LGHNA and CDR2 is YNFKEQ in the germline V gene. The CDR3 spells CASSQDAPGTSEAFF. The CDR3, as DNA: TGTGCCAGCAGCCAAGATGCCCCAGGGACCAGTGAAGCTTTCTTT.

In nucleotides, the CDR3 is TGTGCCAGCAGCTTAATTAGACAGGGAAGAACTAGCACAGATACGCAGTATTTT. Its translation: CASSLIRQGRTSTDTQYF. The genes are TRBV5-5 and TRBJ2-3; the match to TRBD1 covers 7 bases. Trimming removed 2 bases from V and 0 bases from J; junction bases left unmatched: 12. Germline loops: CDR1 SGHKS, CDR2 YYEKEE (reference sequence). The CDR3 runs 18 residues. Combining the CDR3 with reference TRBV5-5 and TRBJ2-3 gives the whole variable domain DAGVTQSPTHLIKTRGQQVTLRCSPISGHKSVSWYQQVLGQGPQFIFQYYEKEERGRGNFPDRFSARQFPNYSSELNVNALLLGDSALYLCASSLIRQGRTSTDTQYFGPGTRLTVL.

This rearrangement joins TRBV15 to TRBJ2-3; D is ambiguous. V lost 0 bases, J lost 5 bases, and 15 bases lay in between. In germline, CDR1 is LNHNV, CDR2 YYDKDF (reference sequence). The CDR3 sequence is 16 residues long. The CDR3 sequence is CATSRETPASGDTQYF. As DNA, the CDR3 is TGTGCCACCAGCAGAGAGACTCCGGCCTCGGGAGATACGCAGTATTTT.

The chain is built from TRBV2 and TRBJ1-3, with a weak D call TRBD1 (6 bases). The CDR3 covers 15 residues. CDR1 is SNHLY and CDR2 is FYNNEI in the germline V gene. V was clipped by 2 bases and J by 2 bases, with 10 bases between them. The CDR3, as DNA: TGTGCCAGCAGTGAACGGGCAGGGGCTGGAAACACCATATATTTT. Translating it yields CASSERAGAGNTIYF.

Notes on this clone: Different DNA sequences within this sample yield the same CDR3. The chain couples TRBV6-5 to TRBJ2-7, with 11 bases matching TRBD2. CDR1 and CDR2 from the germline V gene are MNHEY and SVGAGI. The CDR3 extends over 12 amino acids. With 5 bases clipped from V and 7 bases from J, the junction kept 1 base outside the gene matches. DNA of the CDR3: TGTGCCAGCAGTCTAGCGGGAGGTGAGCAGTACTTC. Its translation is CASSLAGGEQYF.

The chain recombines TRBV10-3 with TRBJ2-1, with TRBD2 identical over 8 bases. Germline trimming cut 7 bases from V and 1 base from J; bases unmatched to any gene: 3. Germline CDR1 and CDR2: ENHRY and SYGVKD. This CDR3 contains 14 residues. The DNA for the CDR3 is TGTGCCATCAAGCGGGGGACTTCCTACAATGAGCAGTTCTTC. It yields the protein CAIKRGTSYNEQFF.

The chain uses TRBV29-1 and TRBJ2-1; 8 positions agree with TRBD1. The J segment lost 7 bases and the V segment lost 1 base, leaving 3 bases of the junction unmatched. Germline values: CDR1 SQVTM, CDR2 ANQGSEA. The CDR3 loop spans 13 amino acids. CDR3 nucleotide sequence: TGCAGCGTTGAAGGGACAGGGAGGAATGAGCAGTTCTTC. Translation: CSVEGTGRNEQFF.

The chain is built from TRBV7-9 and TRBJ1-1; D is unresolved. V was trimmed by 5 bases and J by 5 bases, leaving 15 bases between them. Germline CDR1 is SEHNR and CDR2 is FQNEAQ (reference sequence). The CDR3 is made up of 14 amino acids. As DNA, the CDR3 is TGTGCCAGCAGCCTGGGAGGTCGCGGGACTGAAGCTTTCTTT. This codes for CASSLGGRGTEAFF.

The CDR3 loop reads CASGPDSHSNQPQHF. The CDR3 bases are TGTGCTAGTGGCCCGGACAGTCATAGCAATCAGCCCCAGCATTTT. The V and J genes are TRBV12-5 and TRBJ1-5; maybe TRBD1 (6 bases). V lost 6 bases and J 0 bases, leaving 12 bases between the germline ends. This CDR3 comprises 15 residues. Germline V gives CDR1 LGHNT, CDR2 FRNRAP. Full variable domain (rest looked up from reference TRBV12-5 and TRBJ1-5): DARVTQTPRHKVTEMGQEVTMRCQPILGHNTVFWYRQTMMQGLELLAYFRNRAPLDDSGMPKDRFSAEMPDATLATLKIQPSEPRDSAVYFCASGPDSHSNQPQHFGDGTRLSIL.